A single sample gave rise to the 29 T cell receptor beta chains below, sequenced in a study of control samples from healthy donors and cancer patients. Some clones are missing from TCRdb's copy, which holds only in-frame ones; the method was immunoSEQ multiplex PCR. The repertoire consists of 170,000 or so clones, with roughly 90% occurring once and the leading ten covering around 1.4%. The sequenced material came from blood. These receptors were obtained from a woman in her forties or fifties in good health.

This clone was seen a single time. The chain has TRBV5-8 and TRBJ2-5; 7 bases are a match to TRBD2. J was trimmed by 2 bases and V by 1 base; bases with no gene match: 2. Per germline, CDR1 SGHTS and CDR2 YDEGEE. This CDR3 is built from 14 residues. CDR3 sequence: CASSLWTRQETQYF. DNA of the CDR3: TGTGCCAGCAGCTTGTGGACTAGACAAGAGACCCAGTACTTC.

The chain carries TRBV5-4 and TRBJ2-6; D is ambiguous. V dropped 5 bases and J dropped 2 bases, with 5 bases sitting between them. Germline CDR1 and CDR2: SGHNT and YYREEE (reference sequence). This CDR3 has 13 residues. CDR3 loop: CASSGAGANVLTF. The CDR3 DNA sequence: TGTGCCAGCAGTGGGGCTGGGGCCAACGTCCTGACTTTC.

The V and J genes are TRBV4-3 and TRBJ2-3; tentatively, D is TRBD2 (5 bases). V lost 0 bases and J lost 2, with 12 bases in between. The germline V gene has CDR1 LGHNA and CDR2 YSLEER. The CDR3 has 16 amino acids. CDR3 coding DNA: TGCGCCAGCAGCCAAGATCAAAGCGGCCCCACAGATACGCAGTATTTT. Translated, it gives CASSQDQSGPTDTQYF.

V usage is TRBV4-3 and J usage is TRBJ1-3, with TRBD1 identical over 7 bases. The CDR3 spans 15 residues. Germline CDR1 reads LGHNA; CDR2 reads YSLEER. Trimming took 4 bases from V and 0 from J; bases not matched to a gene: 3. CDR3 sequence reads: CASSLQGISGNTIYF. DNA of the CDR3: TGCGCCAGCAGCCTACAGGGGATCTCTGGAAACACCATATATTTT.

V and J are TRBV28 and TRBJ1-2; D is undetermined. Germline V gives CDR1 MDHEN, CDR2 SYDVKM. The ends were cut back, 5 bases at V and 8 bases at J, with 9 bases in the middle. This CDR3 has 11 amino acids. For the CDR3, the DNA is TGTGCCAGCAGTCTATCACAGGGCTACACCTTC. Protein sequence: CASSLSQGYTF.

CDR3 nucleotide sequence: TGTGCCAGCAGCTTGTCAGGGGGGACAGGAGAGACCCAGTACTTC. It encodes CASSLSGGTGETQYF. The V gene is TRBV5-6, the J gene TRBJ2-5; 8 bases line up with TRBD1. V dropped 1 base and J dropped 4; count of bases not matched to a gene: 6. The germline V gene encodes CDR1 SGHDT and CDR2 YYEEEE. CDR3 length: 15 residues. The whole variable domain, remainder taken from reference TRBV5-6 and TRBJ2-5, is DAGVTQSPTHLIKTRGQQVTLRCSPKSGHDTVSWYQQALGQGPQFIFQYYEEEERQRGNFPDRFSGHQFPNYSSELNVNALLLGDSALYLCASSLSGGTGETQYFGPGTRLLVL.

There are a few counts of this clone. The genes are TRBV5-1 and TRBJ1-1, with D perhaps TRBD1 (6 bases). V lost 4 bases to trimming and J lost 6 bases, with 16 bases between them. The CDR3 extends over 14 amino acids. Per germline, CDR1 SGHRS and CDR2 YFSETQ. CDR3 sequence (DNA): TGCGCCAGCAGCAGGGGAGGGGGTATCCCTGAAGCTTTCTTT. It is translated as CASSRGGGIPEAFF.

The chain combines TRBV5-4 with TRBJ1-3; 9 nucleotides align to TRBD1. Germline CDR1 and CDR2: SGHNT and YYREEE (reference sequence). This CDR3 contains 15 residues. V lost 4 bases, J lost 5 bases, and 7 bases stayed unmatched. CDR3 coding DNA: TGTGCCAGCAGCCAGGACAGGGGAGATCGAAACACCATATATTTT. This sequence encodes CASSQDRGDRNTIYF.

The chain carries TRBV19 and TRBJ1-4; 10 bases agree with TRBD1. The junction had 6 bases not matched to a gene; V was cut back by 7 bases and J by 7 bases. The germline CDR1 and CDR2 sequences are LNHDA and SQIVND (reference sequence). CDR3 length equals 14 residues. DNA of the CDR3: TGTGCCAGTACCTCGACAGGGGGCAGTGAAAAACTGTTTTTT. It is translated as CASTSTGGSEKLFF.

This chain connects TRBV5-1 to TRBJ1-1, with TRBD1 matching over 8 bases. V was clipped by 5 bases and J by 7 bases; unmatched bases: 10. The V gene's germline CDR1 is SGHRS and CDR2 YFSETQ. There are 14 residues in the CDR3. CDR3 DNA: TGCGCCAGCAGTTTCCGGGCCGACAGGGGTGAAGCTTTCTTT. Its protein is CASSFRADRGEAFF.

The chain recombines TRBV28 with TRBJ2-7; no clear D. Per germline, CDR1 MDHEN and CDR2 SYDVKM. The CDR3 totals 15 residues. Trimming cost V 4 bases and J 3 bases, with 16 bases left between them. CDR3 loop: CASSSWQVGNYEQYF. In DNA, the CDR3 is TGTGCCAGCAGTTCTTGGCAGGTTGGCAACTACGAGCAGTACTTC.

The V call is TRBV7-2, the J call TRBJ1-2; perhaps TRBD1 as D (5 bases). The germline gives CDR1 SGHTA, CDR2 FQGNSA. The CDR3 is 17 amino acids. The V end lost 5 bases, the J end lost 1 base, and 20 bases lay between the germline ends. This CDR3 reads CASSTGDTWENNYGYTF. The CDR3 DNA is TGTGCCAGCAGCACGGGGGATACCTGGGAGAATAACTATGGCTACACCTTC.

This chain joins TRBV19 and TRBJ2-7; maybe TRBD1 (5 bases). The CDR3 has 13 amino acids. Germline CDR1 reads LNHDA; CDR2 reads SQIVND (reference sequence). Trimming shortened V by 6 bases and J by 1 base, and 10 bases separated the two germline ends. The CDR3 coding sequence is TGTGCCAGTAGCCAGGGTTCGTCCTACGAGCAGTACTTC. Translated, it gives CASSQGSSYEQYF.

The rearrangement joins TRBV29-1 to TRBJ2-7; 8 bases map to TRBD1. After removal of 1 base from V and 7 bases from J, the junction contained 3 bases not matched to a gene. CDR3 length: 12 amino acids. Germline V gives CDR1 SQVTM, CDR2 ANQGSEA. The CDR3: CSVEGDRLEQYF. As DNA, the CDR3 is TGCAGCGTTGAAGGGGACAGGTTAGAGCAGTACTTC.

In DNA form, the CDR3 reads TGTGCCAGCAGAAAGACCGGGGGGCGGGGCTACGAGCAGTACTTC. Amino acids: CASRKTGGRGYEQYF. The V and J genes are TRBV28 and TRBJ2-7; D is perhaps TRBD2 (7 bases). Trimming took off 6 bases at V and 3 bases at J, with 18 bases between the two ends. This CDR3 spans 15 amino acids. CDR1 MDHEN and CDR2 SYDVKM come from the germline V gene.

V is TRBV20-1 and J is TRBJ2-7; 7 bases are shared with TRBD2. V lost 3 bases and J lost 5; bases outside the gene matches: 4. From germline, CDR1 is DFQATT and CDR2 SNEGSKA (reference sequence). The CDR3 length is 12 residues. This CDR3 reads CSASSTSDEQYF. In DNA, the CDR3 is TGCAGTGCTAGTAGCACTAGCGACGAGCAGTACTTC.

This clone appeared a single time. The rearrangement uses TRBV30 and TRBJ1-2; D unclear. V dropped 1 base and J dropped 5 bases, with 14 bases sitting between them. CDR3 size: 14 residues. Germline assignment: CDR1 GTSNPN and CDR2 SVGIG (reference sequence). CDR3 coding DNA: TGTGCCTGGAGTGGGACGGGGTTATGGTATGGCTACACCTTC. This gives the protein CAWSGTGLWYGYTF.

The chain combines TRBV28 with TRBJ2-5; TRBD2 agrees at 10 bases. The length of the CDR3 is 15 residues. The J segment lost 5 bases and the V segment lost 5 bases, leaving 8 bases of the junction unmatched. CDR1 and CDR2 (germline): MDHEN, SYDVKM. The DNA of the CDR3 is TGTGCCAGCAGTCCCTATCTAGCGGGAGCGGAGACCCAGTACTTC. It specifies CASSPYLAGAETQYF.

The chain recombines TRBV19 with TRBJ2-1; D call uncertain. CDR1 and CDR2 (germline): LNHDA, SQIVND (reference sequence). The CDR3 contains 17 residues. V was pared by 2 bases and J by 0 bases, with 14 bases between. CDR3 DNA sequence: TGTGCCAGTAGTATAATCTCGGGCGGCTTCTCCTACAATGAGCAGTTCTTC. Translation gives CASSIISGGFSYNEQFF.

The genes are TRBV28 and TRBJ1-3; D may be TRBD1 (5 bases). The CDR3 is made up of 15 amino acids. Trimming removed 5 bases at V and 2 bases at J, with 13 bases between. Germline V lookup: CDR1 MDHEN, CDR2 SYDVKM. The CDR3 DNA follows: TGTGCCAGCAGTCGCCAGGGACTACCTGGAAACACCATATATTTT. This gives the protein CASSRQGLPGNTIYF.

This clone has only a few counts. This rearrangement joins TRBV4-3 to TRBJ2-1; D is undetermined. CDR3 size: 16 residues. V was trimmed by 1 base and J by 8 bases, leaving 18 bases between them. Germline CDR1 LGHNA, CDR2 YSLEER. The CDR3 sequence is CASSQVISSPLHEQFF. The DNA of the CDR3 is TGCGCCAGCAGCCAAGTAATCTCCAGCCCGCTTCATGAGCAGTTCTTC.

The V and J genes are TRBV6-6 and TRBJ1-3; TRBD1 is a possible D gene (5 bases). CDR3 length equals 13 residues. Deletions cut 8 bases from V and 2 bases from J, with 10 bases between. The germline gives CDR1 MNHNY, CDR2 SVGAGI (reference sequence). In DNA, the CDR3 is TGTGCCAGCGCCTCGGGGCCTGGAAACACCATATATTTT. Translated, it gives CASASGPGNTIYF.

In its sample, this clone was seen once. The gene calls are TRBV6-5 and TRBJ2-1; no reliable D call. The CDR3 length is 13 residues. The V gene's germline CDR1 is MNHEY and CDR2 SVGAGI. Trimming removed 10 bases from V and 10 bases from J, with 20 bases in between. CDR3 sequence reads: CAIRLSGAIEQFF. The CDR3 coding sequence is TGTGCCATTCGCCTCAGTGGAGCTATAGAGCAGTTCTTC.

The chain recombines TRBV7-2 with TRBJ1-4, with D maybe TRBD1 (6 bases). V lost 2 bases, J lost 7 bases, and 11 bases lay in between. This CDR3 region has 14 residues. The germline gives CDR1 SGHTA, CDR2 FQGNSA. This CDR3 reads CASSLRGAGEKLFF. In nucleotides, the CDR3 is TGTGCCAGCAGCTTACGGGGGGCAGGTGAAAAACTGTTTTTT.

This clone was recorded a few times. The gene calls are TRBV3-1 (or the pseudogene TRBV3-2) and TRBJ1-2; D perhaps matches TRBD1 (6 bases). This CDR3 is 14 amino acids long. Trimming took 4 bases from V and 5 from J, leaving 14 bases between them. CDR1 and CDR2 from the germline V gene are LGHDT and YNNKEL (reference sequence). The CDR3 nucleotides are TGTGCCAGCAGCCTCCGGGGGGCTGGGTATGGCTACACCTTC. Its protein product is CASSLRGAGYGYTF.

V usage is TRBV7-3 and J usage is TRBJ1-1; no definite D call. CDR3 length: 16 amino acids. V was clipped by 0 bases and J by 4 bases, with 15 bases between them. The germline CDR1 and CDR2 sequences are SGHTA and FQGTGA. DNA of the CDR3: TGTGCCAGCAGCTTAACATACGAGGTAGGAAGCACTGAAGCTTTCTTT. Translated: CASSLTYEVGSTEAFF.

This clone was seen only once. The V gene is TRBV5-6, the J gene TRBJ2-7; TRBD1 matches 7 bases. Germline V gives CDR1 SGHDT, CDR2 YYEEEE. The CDR3 length is 14 residues. V was clipped by 0 bases and J by 3 bases; unmatched bases: 3. DNA of the CDR3: TGTGCCAGCAGCTTGGCCGGACAGGTCTACGAGCAGTACTTC. Amino acid sequence: CASSLAGQVYEQYF.

The V call is TRBV7-9, the J call TRBJ1-1; D possibly corresponds to TRBD1 (5 bases). Per the germline V gene, CDR1 is SEHNR and CDR2 is FQNEAQ (reference sequence). Trimming removed 1 base at V and 4 bases at J, with 22 bases between. CDR3 length equals 18 residues. In DNA, the CDR3 is TGTGCCAGCAGCTTAGTAGGTTCGGGGTCAGGGCGTATCACTGAAGCTTTCTTT. Translated, it gives CASSLVGSGSGRITEAFF.

The chain uses TRBV19 and TRBJ2-3; unclear D gene. Germline CDR1 and CDR2: LNHDA and SQIVND (reference sequence). There are 13 residues in the CDR3. V lost 5 bases and J 6 bases, leaving 12 bases between the germline ends. The CDR3 protein is CASSSHQMDTQYF. DNA for the CDR3: TGTGCCAGTAGTTCCCATCAGATGGATACGCAGTATTTT.